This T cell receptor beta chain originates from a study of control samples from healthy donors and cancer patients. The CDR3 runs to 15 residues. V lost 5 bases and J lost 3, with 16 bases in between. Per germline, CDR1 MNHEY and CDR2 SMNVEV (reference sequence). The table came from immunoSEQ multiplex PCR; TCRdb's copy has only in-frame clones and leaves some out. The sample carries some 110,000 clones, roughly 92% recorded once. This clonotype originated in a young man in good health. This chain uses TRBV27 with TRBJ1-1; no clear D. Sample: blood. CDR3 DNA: TGTGCCAGCAGTCCCCGGACGGGGAGGGACACTGAAGCTTTCTTT. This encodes CASSPRTGRDTEAFF.